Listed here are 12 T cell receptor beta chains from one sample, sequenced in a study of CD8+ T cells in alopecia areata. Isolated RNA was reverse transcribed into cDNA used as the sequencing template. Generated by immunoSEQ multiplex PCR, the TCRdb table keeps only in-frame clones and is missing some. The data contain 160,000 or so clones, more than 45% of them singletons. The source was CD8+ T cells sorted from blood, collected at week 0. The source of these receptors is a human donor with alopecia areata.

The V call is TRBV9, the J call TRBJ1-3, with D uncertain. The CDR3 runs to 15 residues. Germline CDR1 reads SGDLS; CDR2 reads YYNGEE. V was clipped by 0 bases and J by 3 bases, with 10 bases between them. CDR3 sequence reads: CASSVGDSSGNTIYF. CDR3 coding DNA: TGTGCCAGCAGCGTAGGGGATTCGAGTGGAAACACCATATATTTT.

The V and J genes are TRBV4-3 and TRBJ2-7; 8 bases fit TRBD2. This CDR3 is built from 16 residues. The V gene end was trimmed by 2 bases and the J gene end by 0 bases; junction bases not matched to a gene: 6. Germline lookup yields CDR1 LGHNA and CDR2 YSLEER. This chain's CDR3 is CASSQLAGTNSYEQYF. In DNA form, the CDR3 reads TGCGCCAGCAGCCAACTAGCGGGCACGAACTCCTACGAGCAGTACTTC.

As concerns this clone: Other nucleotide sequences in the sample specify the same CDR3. DNA for the CDR3: TGTGCCAGCAGCTTGGCCGGGGAGCTGTTTTTT. Protein product: CASSLAGELFF. The chain combines TRBV5-6 with TRBJ2-2; D uncertain. V lost 0 bases, J lost 6 bases, and 0 bases lay in between. This CDR3 region has 11 residues. Per germline, CDR1 SGHDT and CDR2 YYEEEE.

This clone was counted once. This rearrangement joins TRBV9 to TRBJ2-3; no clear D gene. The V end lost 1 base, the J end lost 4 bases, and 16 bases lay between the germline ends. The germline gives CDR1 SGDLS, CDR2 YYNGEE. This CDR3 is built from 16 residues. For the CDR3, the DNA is TGTGCCAGCAGCGTAACGGGTCCCCAGTCAGCAGATACGCAGTATTTT. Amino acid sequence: CASSVTGPQSADTQYF.

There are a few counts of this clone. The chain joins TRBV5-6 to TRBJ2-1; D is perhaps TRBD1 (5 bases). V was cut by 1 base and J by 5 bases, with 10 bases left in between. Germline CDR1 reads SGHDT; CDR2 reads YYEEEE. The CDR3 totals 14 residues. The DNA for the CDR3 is TGTGCCAGCAGCTTGAGAGTGACAGACAATGAGCAGTTCTTC. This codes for CASSLRVTDNEQFF.

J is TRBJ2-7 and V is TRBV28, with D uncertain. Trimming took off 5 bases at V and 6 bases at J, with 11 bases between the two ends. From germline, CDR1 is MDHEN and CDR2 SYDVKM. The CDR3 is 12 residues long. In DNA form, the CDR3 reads TGTGCCAGCAGTCCCCGGTGGGGCGAGCAGTACTTC. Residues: CASSPRWGEQYF.

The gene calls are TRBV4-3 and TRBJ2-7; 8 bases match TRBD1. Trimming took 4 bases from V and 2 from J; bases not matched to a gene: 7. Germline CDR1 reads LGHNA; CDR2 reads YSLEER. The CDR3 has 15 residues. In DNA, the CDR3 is TGCGCCAGCAGCCCGGGGACAGGACTCGCCTACGAGCAGTACTTC. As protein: CASSPGTGLAYEQYF.

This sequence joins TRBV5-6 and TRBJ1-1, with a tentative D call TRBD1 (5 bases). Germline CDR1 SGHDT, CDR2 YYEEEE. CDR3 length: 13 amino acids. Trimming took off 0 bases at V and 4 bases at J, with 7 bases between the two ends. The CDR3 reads CASSLGRGTEAFF. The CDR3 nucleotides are TGTGCCAGCAGCTTGGGAAGGGGCACTGAAGCTTTCTTT.

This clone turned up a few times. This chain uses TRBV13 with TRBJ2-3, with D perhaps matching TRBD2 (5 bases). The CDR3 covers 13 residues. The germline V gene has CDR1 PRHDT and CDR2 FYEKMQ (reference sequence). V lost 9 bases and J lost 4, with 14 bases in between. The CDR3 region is CASTLGFPDTQYF. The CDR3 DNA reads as TGTGCCAGTACACTAGGGTTCCCAGATACGCAGTATTTT. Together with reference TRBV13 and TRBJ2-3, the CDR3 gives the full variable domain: AAGVIQSPRHLIKEKRETATLKCYPIPRHDTVYWYQQGPGQDPQFLISFYEKMQSDKGSIPDRFSAQQFSDYHSELNMSSLELGDSALYFCASTLGFPDTQYFGPGTRLTVL.

The CDR3 region has the DNA TGTGCTAGTGGTTTGCCGGGGCAGGCCAACACCGGGGAGCTGTTTTTT. Protein sequence: CASGLPGQANTGELFF. V is TRBV12-5 and J is TRBJ2-2, with D perhaps being TRBD1 or TRBD2 (5 bases each). The CDR3 totals 16 residues. Deletions cut 2 bases from V and 2 bases from J, with 12 bases between. Germline V CDR1 and CDR2: LGHNT, FRNRAP.

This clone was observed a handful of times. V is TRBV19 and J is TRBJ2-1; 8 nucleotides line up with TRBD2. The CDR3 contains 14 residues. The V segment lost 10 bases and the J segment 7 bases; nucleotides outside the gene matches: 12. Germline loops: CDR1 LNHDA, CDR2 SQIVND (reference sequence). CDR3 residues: CATAPPGGVNEQFF. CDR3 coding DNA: TGTGCCACCGCCCCCCCCGGGGGGGTGAATGAGCAGTTCTTC.

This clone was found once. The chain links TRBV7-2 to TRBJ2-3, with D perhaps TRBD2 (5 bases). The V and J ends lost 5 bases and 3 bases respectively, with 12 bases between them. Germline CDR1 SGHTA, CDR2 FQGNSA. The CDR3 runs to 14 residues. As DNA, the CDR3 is TGTGCCAGCAGCCAAGGGAGCGCAACAGATACGCAGTATTTT. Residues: CASSQGSATDTQYF.